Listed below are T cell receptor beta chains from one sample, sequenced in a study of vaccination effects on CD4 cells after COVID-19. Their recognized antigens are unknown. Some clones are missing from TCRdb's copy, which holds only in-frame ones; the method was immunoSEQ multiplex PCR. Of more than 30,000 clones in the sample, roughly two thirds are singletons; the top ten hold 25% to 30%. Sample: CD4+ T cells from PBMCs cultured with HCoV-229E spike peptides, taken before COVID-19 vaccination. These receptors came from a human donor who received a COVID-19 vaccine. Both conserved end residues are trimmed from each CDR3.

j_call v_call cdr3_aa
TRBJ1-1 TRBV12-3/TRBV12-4 ADKENTEAF
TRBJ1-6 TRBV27 ASSPQGIRSPLH
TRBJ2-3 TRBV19 ASSTLPGRDTQY
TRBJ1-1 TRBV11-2 ASSRDRRTEAF
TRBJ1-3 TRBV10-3 ATLEQGAGNTIY
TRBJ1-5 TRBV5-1 ASNLVGRESNQPQH
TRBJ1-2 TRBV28 ASIAWGGNYGYT
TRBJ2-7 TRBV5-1 ASSWTGGSSYEQY
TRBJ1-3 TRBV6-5 ASRIPGSGNTIY
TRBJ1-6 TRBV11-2 ASSLDPGPNSPLH
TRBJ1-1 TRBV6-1 ASSEPQVTAF
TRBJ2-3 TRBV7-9 ASSPGLAGDTQY
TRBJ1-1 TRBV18 ASSPWVEGRAEAF
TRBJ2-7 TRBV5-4 ASSLGGSGSSYEQY
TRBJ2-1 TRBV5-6 ASTIDRSYNEQF
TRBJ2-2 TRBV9 ASSVGSVNTGELF
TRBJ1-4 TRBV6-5 ASSRGQTTNEKLF
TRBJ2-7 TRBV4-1 ASSQEGFASYEQY
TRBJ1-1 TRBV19 ASSIGKVNTEAF
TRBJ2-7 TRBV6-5 ATRGGRGSYEQY
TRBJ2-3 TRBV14 ASSQIFPDTQY
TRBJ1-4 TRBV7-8 ASSYGATNEKLF
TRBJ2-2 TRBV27 ASSLQGRVTGELF
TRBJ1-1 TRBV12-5 ASGPSMAEAF
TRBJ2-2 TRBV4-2 ASSQADPGVTNTGELF
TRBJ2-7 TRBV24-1 ATSALGLAGEYEQY
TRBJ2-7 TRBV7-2 ASSLASGGARVREQY
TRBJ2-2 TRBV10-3 AISSSRGENTGELF
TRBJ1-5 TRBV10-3 AISDNNRGQPQH
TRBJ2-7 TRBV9 ASSLIRTTPYEQY
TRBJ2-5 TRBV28 ASIGNGETQY
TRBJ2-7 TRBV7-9 ASSPSPTSGGL
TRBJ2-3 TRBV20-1 SASWLAGDRDTQY
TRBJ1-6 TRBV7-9 ASRATGPLSPLH
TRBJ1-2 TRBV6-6 ASSPRGGRNGGGYT
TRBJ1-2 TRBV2 ASRALGSANYGYT
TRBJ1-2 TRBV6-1 ASSDALSGTGHGYT
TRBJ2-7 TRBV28 ASSLGTGGLYEQY
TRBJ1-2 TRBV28 ASSAPGTKNNYGYT
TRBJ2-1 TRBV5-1 ASSLDSGSFNEQF
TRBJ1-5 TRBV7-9 ASSGPASNQPQH
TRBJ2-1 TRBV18 ASSSYLAGAYNEQF
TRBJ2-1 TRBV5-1 ASSLAPRGTYNEQF
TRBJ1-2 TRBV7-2 ASSTDRSWGYT
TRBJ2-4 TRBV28 ASSFSGMGHQ
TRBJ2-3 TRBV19 ASSMGGSLQDTQY
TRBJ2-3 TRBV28 ASSGGPSSYTQY
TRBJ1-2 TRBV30 AWSVRYRRYGYT
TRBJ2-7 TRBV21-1 ATPGYEQY
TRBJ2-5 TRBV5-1 ASSLQREGRRPQETQY
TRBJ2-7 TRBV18 ASSPITGDAYEQY
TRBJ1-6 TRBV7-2 ASSLVYSPLH